In its sample, the clone carrying this T cell receptor (beta chain) was seen a few times. No antigen is known for it. Donor samples were obtained from healthy Caucasian individuals from Russia, aged about 6 to 95. The CDR3 extends over 13 amino acids. The trim removed 7 bases at V and 5 bases at J, leaving 8 bases unmatched. Per the germline V gene, CDR1 is MGHDK and CDR2 is SYGVNS. The data derive from a study of blood T cells in healthy people across ages. Study results and caveats: Older age went with lower TCR beta diversity per million T cells, in a roughly linear way.

Sample-barcoded 5' priming and a J-beta primer mix drove a second PCR of roughly 7 to 11 cycles. With 12 random nucleotides, a template-switch adaptor tagged each individual cDNA molecule. Samples each returned at least 2.5 million CDR3-containing paired-end reads. Using its own MiXCR run on the 5' RACE reads, TCRdb lists one record per CDR3 protein. The sample includes about 1.4 million distinct CDR3 sequences, 55% to 75% of them seen just once. The sequence derives from a man between 18 and 35 years old in good health. Specimen: blood. The chain links TRBV25-1 to TRBJ2-7, with 7 bases aligning to TRBD2. CDR3 amino acids: CASTYGGLDEQYF. The DNA for the CDR3 is TGTGCCAGCACCTACGGGGGGTTGGACGAGCAGTACTTC.